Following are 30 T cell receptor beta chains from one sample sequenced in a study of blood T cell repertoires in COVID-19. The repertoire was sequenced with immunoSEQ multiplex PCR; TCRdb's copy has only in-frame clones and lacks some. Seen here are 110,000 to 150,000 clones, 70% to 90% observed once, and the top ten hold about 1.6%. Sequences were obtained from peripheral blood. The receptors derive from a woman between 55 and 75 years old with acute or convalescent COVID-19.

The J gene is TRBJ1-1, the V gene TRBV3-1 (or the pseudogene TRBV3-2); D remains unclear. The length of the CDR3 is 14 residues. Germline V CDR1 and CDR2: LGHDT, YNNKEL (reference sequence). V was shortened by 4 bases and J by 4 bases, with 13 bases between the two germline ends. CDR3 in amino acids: CASSPLAGGTEAFF. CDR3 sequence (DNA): TGTGCCAGCAGCCCTCTTGCAGGAGGCACTGAAGCTTTCTTT.

The chain's CDR3 is CASSAGEGANEKLFF. CDR3 DNA: TGTGCCAGCAGCGCAGGGGAGGGAGCTAATGAAAAACTGTTTTTT. The chain employs TRBV2 and TRBJ1-4; D might be TRBD1 (6 bases). The CDR3 loop spans 15 amino acids. Trimming took off 6 bases at V and 3 bases at J, with 14 bases between the two ends. The V gene's germline CDR1 is SNHLY and CDR2 FYNNEI.

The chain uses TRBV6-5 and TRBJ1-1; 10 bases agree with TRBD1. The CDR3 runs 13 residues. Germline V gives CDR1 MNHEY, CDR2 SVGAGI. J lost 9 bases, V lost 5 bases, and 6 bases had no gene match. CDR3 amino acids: CASSPPGQGKAFF. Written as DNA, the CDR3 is TGTGCCAGCAGTCCACCGGGACAGGGGAAAGCTTTCTTT.

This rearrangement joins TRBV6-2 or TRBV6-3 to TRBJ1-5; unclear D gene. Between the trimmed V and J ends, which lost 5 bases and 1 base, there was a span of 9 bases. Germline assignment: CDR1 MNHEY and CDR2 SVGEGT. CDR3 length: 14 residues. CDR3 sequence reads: CASSNILSNQPQHF. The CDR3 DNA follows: TGTGCCAGCAGTAACATCTTAAGCAATCAGCCCCAGCATTTT.

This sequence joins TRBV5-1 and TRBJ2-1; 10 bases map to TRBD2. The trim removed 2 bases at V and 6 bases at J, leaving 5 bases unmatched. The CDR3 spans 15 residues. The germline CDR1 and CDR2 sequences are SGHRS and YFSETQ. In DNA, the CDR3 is TGCGCCAGCAGCTTTAGCGGGGGGCGTGGCAATGAGCAGTTCTTC. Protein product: CASSFSGGRGNEQFF. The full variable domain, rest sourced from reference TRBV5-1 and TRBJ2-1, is KAGVTQTPRYLIKTRGQQVTLSCSPISGHRSVSWYQQTPGQGLQFLFEYFSETQRNKGNFPGRFSGRQFSNSRSEMNVSTLELGDSALYLCASSFSGGRGNEQFFGPGTRLTVL.

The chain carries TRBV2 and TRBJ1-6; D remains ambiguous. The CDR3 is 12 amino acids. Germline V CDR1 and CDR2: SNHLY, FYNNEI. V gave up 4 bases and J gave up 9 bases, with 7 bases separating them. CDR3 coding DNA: TGTGCCAGCAGTGGGAGTGGTTCACCCCTCCACTTT. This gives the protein CASSGSGSPLHF.

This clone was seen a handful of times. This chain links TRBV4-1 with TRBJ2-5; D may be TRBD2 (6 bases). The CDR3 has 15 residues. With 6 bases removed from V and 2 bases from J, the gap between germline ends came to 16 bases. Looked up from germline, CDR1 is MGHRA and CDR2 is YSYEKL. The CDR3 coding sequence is TGCGCCAGCAGGACCCAAACGAGCGGGCAAGAGACCCAGTACTTC. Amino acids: CASRTQTSGQETQYF.

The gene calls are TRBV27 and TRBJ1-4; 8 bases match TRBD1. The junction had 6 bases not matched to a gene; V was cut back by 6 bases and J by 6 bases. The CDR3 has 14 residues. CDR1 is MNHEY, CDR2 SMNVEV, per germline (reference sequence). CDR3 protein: CASSRQGRYEKLFF. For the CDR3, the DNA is TGTGCCAGCAGCCGACAGGGGAGATATGAAAAACTGTTTTTT.

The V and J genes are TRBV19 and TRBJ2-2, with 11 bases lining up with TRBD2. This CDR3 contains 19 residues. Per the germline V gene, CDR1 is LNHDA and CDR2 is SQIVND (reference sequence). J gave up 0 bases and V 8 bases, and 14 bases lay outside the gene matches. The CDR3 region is CASSRGTSGDIANTGELFF. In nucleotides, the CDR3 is TGTGCCAGTTCCAGAGGGACTAGCGGAGATATCGCGAACACCGGGGAGCTGTTTTTT.

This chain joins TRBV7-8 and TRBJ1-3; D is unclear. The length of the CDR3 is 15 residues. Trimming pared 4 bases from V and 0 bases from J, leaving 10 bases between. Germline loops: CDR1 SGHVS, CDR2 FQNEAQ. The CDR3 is CASSSDTHSGNTIYF. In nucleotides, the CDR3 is TGTGCCAGCAGCTCCGACACGCACTCTGGAAACACCATATATTTT.

The CDR3 loop reads CASSPPTSGGSYNEQFF. The CDR3 region has the DNA TGTGCCAGCTCACCACCCACTAGCGGCGGCTCCTACAATGAGCAGTTCTTC. The V gene is TRBV18, the J gene TRBJ2-1; 8 nucleotides align to TRBD2. CDR3 length: 17 amino acids. The J segment lost 0 bases and the V segment lost 0 bases, leaving 4 bases of the junction unmatched. Germline CDR1 is KGHSH and CDR2 is LQKENI.

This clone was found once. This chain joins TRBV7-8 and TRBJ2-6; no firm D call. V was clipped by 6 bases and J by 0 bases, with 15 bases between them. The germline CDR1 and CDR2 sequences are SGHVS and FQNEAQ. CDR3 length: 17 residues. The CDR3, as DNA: TGTGCCAGCAGGCGGATGTGGGTCGTCTCTGGGGCCAACGTCCTGACTTTC. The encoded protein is CASRRMWVVSGANVLTF.

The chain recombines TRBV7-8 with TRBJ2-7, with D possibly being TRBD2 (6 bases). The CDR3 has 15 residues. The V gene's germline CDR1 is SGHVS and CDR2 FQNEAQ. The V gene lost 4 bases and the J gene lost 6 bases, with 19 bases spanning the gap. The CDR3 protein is CASSSRGGLTAEQYF. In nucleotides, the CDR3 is TGTGCCAGCAGCTCCCGGGGAGGTCTTACCGCCGAGCAGTACTTC.

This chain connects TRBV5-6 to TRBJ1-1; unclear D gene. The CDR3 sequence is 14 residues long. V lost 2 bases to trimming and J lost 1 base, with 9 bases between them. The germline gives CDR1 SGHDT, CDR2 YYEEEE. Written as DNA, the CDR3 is TGTGCCAGCAGCTTCGGGTTGGGGAACACTGAAGCTTTCTTT. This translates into CASSFGLGNTEAFF.

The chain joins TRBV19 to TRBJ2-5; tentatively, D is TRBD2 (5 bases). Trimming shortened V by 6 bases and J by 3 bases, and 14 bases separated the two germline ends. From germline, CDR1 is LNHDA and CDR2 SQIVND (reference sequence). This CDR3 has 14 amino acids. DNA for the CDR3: TGTGCCAGTAGGAGGGATATCGGAAAAGAGACCCAGTACTTC. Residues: CASRRDIGKETQYF.

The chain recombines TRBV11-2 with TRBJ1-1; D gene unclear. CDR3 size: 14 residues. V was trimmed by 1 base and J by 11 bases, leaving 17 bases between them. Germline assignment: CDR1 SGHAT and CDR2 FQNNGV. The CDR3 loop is CASSLGTGSSGAFF. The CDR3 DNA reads TGTGCCAGCAGCTTAGGGACGGGGTCCTCCGGTGCTTTCTTT.

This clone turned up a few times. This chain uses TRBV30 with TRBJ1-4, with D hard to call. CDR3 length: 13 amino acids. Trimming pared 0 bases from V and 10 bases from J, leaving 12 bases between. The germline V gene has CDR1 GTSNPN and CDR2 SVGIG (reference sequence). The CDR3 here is CAWSVREAGKLFF. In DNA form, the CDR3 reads TGTGCCTGGAGTGTCCGGGAAGCGGGAAAACTGTTTTTT.

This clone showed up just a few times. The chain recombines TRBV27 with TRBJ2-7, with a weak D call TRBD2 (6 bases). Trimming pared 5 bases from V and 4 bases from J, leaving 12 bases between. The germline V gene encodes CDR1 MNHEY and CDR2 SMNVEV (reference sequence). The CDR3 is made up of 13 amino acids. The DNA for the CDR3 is TGTGCCAGCAGTCCGGGACTTTTTTACGAGCAGTACTTC. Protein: CASSPGLFYEQYF.

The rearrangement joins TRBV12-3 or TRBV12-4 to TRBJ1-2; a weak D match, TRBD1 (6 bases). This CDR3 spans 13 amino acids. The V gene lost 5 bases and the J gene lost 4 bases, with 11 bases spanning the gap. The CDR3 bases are TGTGCCAGCAGTGCACAGGGATCCTATGGCTACACCTTC. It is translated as CASSAQGSYGYTF.

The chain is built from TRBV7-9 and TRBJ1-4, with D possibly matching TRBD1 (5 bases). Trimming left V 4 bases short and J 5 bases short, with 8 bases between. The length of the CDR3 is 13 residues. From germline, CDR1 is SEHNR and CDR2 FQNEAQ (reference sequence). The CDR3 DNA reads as TGTGCCAGCAGCTCGACAGACAATGAAAAACTGTTTTTT. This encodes CASSSTDNEKLFF.

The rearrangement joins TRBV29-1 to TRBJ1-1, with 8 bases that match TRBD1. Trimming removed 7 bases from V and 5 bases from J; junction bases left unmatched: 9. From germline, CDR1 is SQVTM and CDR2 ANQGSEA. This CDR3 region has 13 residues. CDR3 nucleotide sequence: TGCAGCGCGTACACAGGGGGTAGGACTGAAGCTTTCTTT. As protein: CSAYTGGRTEAFF.

The CDR3 DNA reads as TGTGCCAGCAGCCGGATGCAGGGGGCAAAAGCTTTCTTT. It codes for CASSRMQGAKAFF. The chain links TRBV3-1 (or the pseudogene TRBV3-2) to TRBJ1-1; 8 nucleotides match TRBD1. Germline loops: CDR1 LGHDT, CDR2 YNNKEL (reference sequence). This CDR3 region has 13 residues. V was clipped by 4 bases and J by 9 bases; unmatched bases: 7.

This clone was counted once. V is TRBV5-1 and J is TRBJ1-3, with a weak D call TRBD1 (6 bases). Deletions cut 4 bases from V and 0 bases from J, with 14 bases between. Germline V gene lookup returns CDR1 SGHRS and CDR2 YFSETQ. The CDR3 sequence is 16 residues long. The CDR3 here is CASSIQGPSSGNTIYF. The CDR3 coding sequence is TGCGCCAGCAGCATACAGGGACCGAGCTCTGGAAACACCATATATTTT. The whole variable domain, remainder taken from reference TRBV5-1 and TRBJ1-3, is KAGVTQTPRYLIKTRGQQVTLSCSPISGHRSVSWYQQTPGQGLQFLFEYFSETQRNKGNFPGRFSGRQFSNSRSEMNVSTLELGDSALYLCASSIQGPSSGNTIYFGEGSWLTVV.

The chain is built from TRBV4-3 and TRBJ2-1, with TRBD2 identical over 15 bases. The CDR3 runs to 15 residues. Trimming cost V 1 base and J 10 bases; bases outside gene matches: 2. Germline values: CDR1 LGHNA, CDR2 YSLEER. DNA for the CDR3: TGCGCCAGCAGCCAAGGAGGGACTAGCGGGGGGGAGCAGTTCTTC. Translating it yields CASSQGGTSGGEQFF.

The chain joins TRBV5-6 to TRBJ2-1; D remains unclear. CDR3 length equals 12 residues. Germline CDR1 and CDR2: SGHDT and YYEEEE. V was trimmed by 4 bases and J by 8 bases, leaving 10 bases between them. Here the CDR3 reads CASSLGSDEQFF. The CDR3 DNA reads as TGTGCCAGCAGCCTGGGATCGGATGAGCAGTTCTTC.

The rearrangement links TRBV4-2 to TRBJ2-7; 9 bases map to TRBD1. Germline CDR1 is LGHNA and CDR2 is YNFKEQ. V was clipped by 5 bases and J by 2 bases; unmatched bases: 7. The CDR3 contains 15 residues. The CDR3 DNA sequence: TGTGCCAGCAGCTCCGACAGGGGGGATACCTACGAGCAGTACTTC. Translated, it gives CASSSDRGDTYEQYF.

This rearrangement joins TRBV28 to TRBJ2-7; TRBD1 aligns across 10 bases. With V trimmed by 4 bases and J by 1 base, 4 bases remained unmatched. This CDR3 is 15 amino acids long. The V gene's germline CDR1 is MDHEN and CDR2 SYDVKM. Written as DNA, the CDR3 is TGTGCCAGCAGTTCCCGGGACAGGGGTTCCTACGAGCAGTACTTC. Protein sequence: CASSSRDRGSYEQYF. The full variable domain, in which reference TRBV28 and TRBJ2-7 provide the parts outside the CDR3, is DVKVTQSSRYLVKRTGEKVFLECVQDMDHENMFWYRQDPGLGLRLIYFSYDVKMKEKGDIPEGYSVSREKKERFSLILESASTNQTSMYLCASSSRDRGSYEQYFGPGTRLTVT.

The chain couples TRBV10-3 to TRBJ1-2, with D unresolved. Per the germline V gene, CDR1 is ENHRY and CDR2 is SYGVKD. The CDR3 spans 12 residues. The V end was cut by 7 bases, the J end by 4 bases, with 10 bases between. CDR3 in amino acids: CAITGEAYGYTF. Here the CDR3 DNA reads TGTGCCATCACCGGGGAGGCCTATGGCTACACCTTC.

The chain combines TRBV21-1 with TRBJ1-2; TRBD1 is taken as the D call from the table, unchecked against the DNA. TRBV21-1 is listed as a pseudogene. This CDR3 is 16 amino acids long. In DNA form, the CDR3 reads TGTGCCAGCAGCCAGCCCTGGACAGGGAGGTTCGGGGGCTACACCTTC. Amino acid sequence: CASSQPWTGRFGGYTF.

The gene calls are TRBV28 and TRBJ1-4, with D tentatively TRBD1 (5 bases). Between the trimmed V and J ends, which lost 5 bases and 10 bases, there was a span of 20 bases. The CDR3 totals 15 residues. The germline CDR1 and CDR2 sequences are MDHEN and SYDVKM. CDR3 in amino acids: CASSGPGRVRGKLFF. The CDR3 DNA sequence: TGTGCCAGCAGTGGCCCGGGGAGGGTAAGGGGAAAACTGTTTTTT.